Listed below are T cell receptor beta chains from one sample, sequenced in a study of cytomegalovirus exposure and HLA in healthy donors. Assay used: immunoSEQ multiplex PCR; TCRdb lists only in-frame clones, some missing. Found here are around 160,000 clones, about four fifths of them singletons; the top ten hold 4.1%. The sample taken for sequencing was PBMCs. These receptor sequences come from a man aged 45-60 years in good health and CMV-seropositive. Both conserved end residues are part of each CDR3. A D gene is named only where the DNA matches it firmly. Clone size is not always given. Where it is, it says once, few, many or a class for expanded clones.

v_gene	j_gene	abundance	d_gene	CDR3nt	CDR3aa
TRBV29-1	TRBJ1-5	.	.	TGCAGCGTTGTGTCGGGCAATCAGCCCCAGCATTTT	CSVVSGNQPQHF
TRBV7-8	TRBJ2-3	once	TRBD2	TGTGCCAGCAGCCGGCGCAGCGGGGGGACAGATACGCAGTATTTT	CASSRRSGGTDTQYF
TRBV10-2	TRBJ2-3	.	TRBD2	TGCGCCAGCAGTGAGCCCCGTGGCGGGAGTATGTTTGGCACAGATACGCAGTATTTT	CASSEPRGGSMFGTDTQYF
TRBV5-1	TRBJ2-5	once	TRBD2	TGCGCCAGCAGCTTGACTAGCGGGGGAGGGTTAGAGACCCAGTACTTC	CASSLTSGGGLETQYF
TRBV6-1	TRBJ1-1	.	.	TGTGCCAGCAGGCAGGGTATCGCTGAAGCTTTCTTT	CASRQGIAEAFF
TRBV9	TRBJ2-7	.	TRBD1	TGTGCCAGCAGCCCCCCCTACAGGGGGCGCTACGAGCAGTACTTC	CASSPPYRGRYEQYF
TRBV7-9	TRBJ1-3	.	.	TGTTCCAGCAGCTTAGTGGCCGTCTCTGGAAACACCATATATTTT	CSSSLVAVSGNTIYF
TRBV2	TRBJ1-4	few	.	TGTGCCAGCACTGTTCGACAGAGCAGCAATGAAAAACTGTTTTTT	CASTVRQSSNEKLFF
TRBV7-9	TRBJ1-2	.	TRBD1	TGTGCCAGCAGCCCCGGACAGGGAATCTATGGCTACACCTTC	CASSPGQGIYGYTF
TRBV9	TRBJ2-3	once	.	TGTGCCAGCAGCGTGGGTAGGGGCGTCGCAGATACGCAGTATTTT	CASSVGRGVADTQYF
TRBV29-1	TRBJ2-5	.	TRBD1	TGCAGCGTTGATACCAGGGGGCGAGAGACCCAGTACTTC	CSVDTRGRETQYF
TRBV5-4	TRBJ2-7	.	TRBD2	TGTGCCAGCAGCAGGGGGGGAGGACTAGCGGGAATAACCTACGAGCAGTACTTC	CASSRGGGLAGITYEQYF
TRBV9	TRBJ1-6	once	.	TGTGCCAGCAGCGTAGGCGGGTCTGATTCACCCCTCCACTTT	CASSVGGSDSPLHF
TRBV2	TRBJ1-1	few	.	TGTGCCACCACAGGGACGGTACTTAACACTGAAGCTTTCTTT	CATTGTVLNTEAFF
TRBV5-4	TRBJ2-2	.	.	TGTGCCAGCAGCTTGGCGGGGTTGGGCGGGACCGGGGAGCTGTTTTTT	CASSLAGLGGTGELFF
TRBV7-4	TRBJ1-5	.	TRBD1	TGTGCCAGCAGCTTAAGACTAAGGACAGGGGGGAATCAGCCCCAGCATTTT	CASSLRLRTGGNQPQHF
TRBV5-1	TRBJ2-7	.	.	TGCGCCAGCAGTGCGGGTGGGCGAGAGCAGTACTTC	CASSAGGREQYF
TRBV15	TRBJ2-7	.	.	TGTGCCACCAGCAGAGATAGGACAGTCTCCTACGAGCAGTACTTC	CATSRDRTVSYEQYF
TRBV5-1	TRBJ2-7	.	TRBD1	TGCGCCAGCAGCCGGGGACAGGCCTACGAGCAGTACTTC	CASSRGQAYEQYF
TRBV6-6	TRBJ2-2	.	.	TGTGCCAGCAGTCCCCATGGGGGCAGCGGGGAGCTGTTTTTT	CASSPHGGSGELFF
TRBV19	TRBJ1-2	.	TRBD1	TGTGCCATCCCGGCACAGGGGGGCGGCTACACCTTC	CAIPAQGGGYTF
TRBV7-6	TRBJ2-5	.	TRBD1	TGTGCCAGCAGCTTATCGTGGACAGGGTTTCAAGAGACCCAGTACTTC	CASSLSWTGFQETQYF
TRBV29-1	TRBJ1-5	.	.	TGCAGCGTGATAACCAGGGAAGGGAGCAATCAGCCCCAGCATTTT	CSVITREGSNQPQHF
TRBV9	TRBJ2-5	.	.	TGTGCCAGCAGCGTAGCCGTCAGCCAAGAGACCCAGTACTTC	CASSVAVSQETQYF
TRBV6-5	TRBJ2-4	.	.	TGTGCCAGCAGTTCCGGCAGGGTAAACATTCAGTACTTC	CASSSGRVNIQYF
TRBV9	TRBJ2-5	few	TRBD2	TGTGCCAGCAGCGTAGAAGGAGCGGGGGGCCGGGAGACCCAGTACTTC	CASSVEGAGGRETQYF
TRBV7-2	TRBJ2-3	.	TRBD2	TGTGCCAGCAGCCTAATGTCTCGGACTAGCGGCACAGATACGCAGTATTTT	CASSLMSRTSGTDTQYF
TRBV4-2	TRBJ1-5	.	.	TGTGCCAGCAGCCAAGATGCAGGGCCGGGTCAGCCCCAGCATTTT	CASSQDAGPGQPQHF
TRBV19	TRBJ2-1	.	.	TGTGCCAGTAGTACCACTTCCGGGACACACTACAATGAGCAGTTCTTC	CASSTTSGTHYNEQFF
TRBV7-9	TRBJ1-5	.	.	TGTGCCAGCAGCAGAACAGGGCAAAGCAATCAGCCCCAGCATTTT	CASSRTGQSNQPQHF
TRBV7-3	TRBJ2-7	.	TRBD2	TGTGCCAGCAGCGCCGGGGGGTCCTACGAGCAGTACTTC	CASSAGGSYEQYF
TRBV7-3	TRBJ1-1	.	.	TGTGCCAGCAGCACCGGACAGAGTTTAGCTGAAGCTTTCTTT	CASSTGQSLAEAFF
TRBV2	TRBJ1-5	.	.	TGTGCCAGCAGTGATCGAGGAGTAGGTCAGCCCCAGCATTTT	CASSDRGVGQPQHF
TRBV6-5	TRBJ2-1	.	.	TGTGCCAGCAGTTACTCGTTTTCGATCGCAGGGGTGCAGTTCTTC	CASSYSFSIAGVQFF
TRBV28	TRBJ2-1	.	TRBD1	TGTGCCAGCAGCAAATATCCGACAGGGGGCGAGAAGCAGTTCTTC	CASSKYPTGGEKQFF
TRBV7-8	TRBJ2-3	.	TRBD1	TGTGCCAGCAGACCTGGGACAGGGAATTCGCCAGATACGCAGTATTTT	CASRPGTGNSPDTQYF
TRBV30	TRBJ1-1	.	TRBD1	TGTGCCTGGAGTGGCCGGACAGGGGTCCCGAACACTGAAGCTTTCTTT	CAWSGRTGVPNTEAFF
TRBV19	TRBJ2-7	.	.	TGTGCCAGTAGTATATTAGCAGGGTTCACCTACGAGCAGTACTTC	CASSILAGFTYEQYF
TRBV4-1	TRBJ1-1	few	TRBD1	TGCGCCAGCAGCCCAGGAGACAGGGTTGACACTGAAGCTTTCTTT	CASSPGDRVDTEAFF
TRBV5-6	TRBJ1-4	.	.	TGTGCCAGCAGCTTTGGTTCTGGGGGAGGTGGTGAAAAACTGTTTTTT	CASSFGSGGGGEKLFF
TRBV15	TRBJ2-7	.	TRBD1	TGTGCCACCAGCACCGAGACAGGGCGGGCCTACGAGCAGTACTTC	CATSTETGRAYEQYF
TRBV5-1	TRBJ1-2	.	.	TGCGCCAGCAGTACCGACGGGATCTATGGCTACACCTTC	CASSTDGIYGYTF
TRBV19	TRBJ2-2	.	.	TGTGCCAGTAGTCCTAGGCTGGGGGAGCTGTTTTTT	CASSPRLGELFF
TRBV15	TRBJ1-5	.	.	TGTGCCACCAGCAGAGATCGGGGGGGCACCAATCAGCCCCAGCATTTT	CATSRDRGGTNQPQHF
TRBV6-5	TRBJ1-3	.	.	TGTGCCAGCAGTGCAGGGGTAGGCGGAAACACCATATATTTT	CASSAGVGGNTIYF
TRBV9	TRBJ2-6	once	.	TGTGCCAGCAGCGTAGTCGGGAACTCTGGGGCCAACGTCCTGACTTTC	CASSVVGNSGANVLTF
TRBV7-9	TRBJ2-2	once	.	TGTGCCAGCAGCAATAATCAGGGGACCGGGGAGCTGTTTTTT	CASSNNQGTGELFF
TRBV7-9	TRBJ2-2	.	TRBD2	TGTTCCAGCAGCCCGGGACTAGCGGGGGCCTACACCGGGGAGCTGTTTTTT	CSSSPGLAGAYTGELFF